These 5 T cell receptor beta chains share one sample of origin, sequenced in a study of T cell repertoires in cytomegalovirus infection (dated by TCRdb to about 2019). Sequencer: Illumina HiSeq 1500. TCRdb reprocessing: public reads trimmed at Q25 with fastp, clones called with MiXCR, in-frame beta chains kept. Every CDR3 protein is listed once, alongside the most common genes and DNA of its rows. This sample has about 260,000 distinct CDR3 sequences in its table, and roughly 13% of those were observed once. Of the sample, 8.8% falls within the top ten clones. Material: PBMCs. These receptors came from a human donor in good health (CMV status not recorded). Some clones in this sample may be carry-over from other donors' samples.

This clonotype was seen more than once but under ten times. The chain recombines TRBV11-2 with TRBJ2-1; a possible D gene is TRBD2 (6 bases). CDR1 SGHAT and CDR2 FQNNGV come from the germline V gene. V lost 2 bases to trimming and J lost 7 bases, with 12 bases between them. There are 14 residues in the CDR3. This CDR3 is CASSLFSGENEQFF. DNA for the CDR3: TGTGCCAGCAGCTTATTTTCGGGGGAAAATGAGCAGTTCTTC.

J is TRBJ1-2 and V is TRBV29-1; the D gene is possibly TRBD1 (5 bases). CDR1 and CDR2 (germline): SQVTM, ANQGSEA. Trimming left V 8 bases short and J 8 bases short, with 15 bases between. The CDR3 consists of 11 residues. The CDR3 DNA follows: TGCAGCACCAACCCAGGGACCGGCTACACCTTC. Translating it yields CSTNPGTGYTF.

The CDR3 DNA is TGTGCCAGTAGATCAGCGGGAGCCTACAATGAGCAGTTCTTC. Translation gives CASRSAGAYNEQFF. The chain has TRBV19 and TRBJ2-1, with TRBD2 matching over 8 bases. Trimming at V came to 6 bases and at J to 2 bases, leaving 3 bases not matched to a gene. Per germline, CDR1 LNHDA and CDR2 SQIVND (reference sequence). The CDR3 contains 14 residues.

The gene calls are TRBV7-3 and TRBJ2-3; TRBD1 matches 7 bases. The CDR3 consists of 16 residues. The germline V gene encodes CDR1 SGHTA and CDR2 FQGTGA. V dropped 4 bases and J dropped 4; count of bases not matched to a gene: 11. Here the CDR3 reads CASSYSPRQGADTQYF. CDR3 bases: TGTGCCAGCAGCTACTCGCCAAGACAGGGTGCAGATACGCAGTATTTT.

This clonotype was detected many times. The V gene is TRBV4-3, the J gene TRBJ2-1; 8 positions agree with TRBD2. CDR1 LGHNA and CDR2 YSLEER come from the germline V gene. This CDR3 has 19 amino acids. Trimming at V came to 0 bases and at J to 6 bases, leaving 16 bases not matched to a gene. The CDR3 nucleotides are TGCGCCAGCAGCCAAGAATCCGTCGGGGGCGGACTAGCAGGCAATGAGCAGTTCTTC. Translated: CASSQESVGGGLAGNEQFF.